This TCR beta chain is from a study of T cell responses to AZD1222 COVID-19 vaccine. The wider study: Second doses were pooled across both intervals (about 4 or about 12 weeks). Study outcomes and limitations: Baseline antibody screening turned up just six seropositive AZD1222 recipients. Two AZD1222 doses significantly raised spike-specific TCR breadth and depth over controls. The donors showed a predominance of white British ancestry and of females, with possible underestimation of clonal diversity.

Data came from immunoSEQ multiplex PCR; TCRdb stores just in-frame clones and leaves some out. The sample contains 130,000 or so clones, around 94% of which appear only once. Turning to this clone: Its target is not known.

This receptor was taken from an adult in good health. The source material was peripheral blood, sampled on day 0 of AZD1222 vaccination.

CDR3 loop: CASSYSREETQYF. The CDR3 DNA reads TGTGCCAGCTCATATAGTCGGGAAGAGACCCAGTACTTC. This rearrangement joins TRBV18 to TRBJ2-5; D not resolved. Deletions cut 5 bases from V and 3 bases from J, with 10 bases between. The CDR3 length is 13 residues. The germline V gene has CDR1 KGHSH and CDR2 LQKENI.